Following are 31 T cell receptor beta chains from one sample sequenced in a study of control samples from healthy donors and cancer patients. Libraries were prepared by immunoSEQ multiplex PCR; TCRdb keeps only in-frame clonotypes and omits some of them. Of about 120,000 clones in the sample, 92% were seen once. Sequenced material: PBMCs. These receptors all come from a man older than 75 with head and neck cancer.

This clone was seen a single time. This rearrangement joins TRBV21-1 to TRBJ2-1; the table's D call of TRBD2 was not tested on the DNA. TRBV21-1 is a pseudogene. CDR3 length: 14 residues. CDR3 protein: CASSRGDSYNEQFF. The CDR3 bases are TGTGCCAGCAGCAGGGGGGACTCCTACAATGAGCAGTTCTTC.

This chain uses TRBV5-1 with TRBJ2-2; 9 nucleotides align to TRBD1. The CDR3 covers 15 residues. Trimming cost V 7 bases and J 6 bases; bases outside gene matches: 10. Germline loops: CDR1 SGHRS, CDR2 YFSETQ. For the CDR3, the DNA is TGCGCCAGCGGCACAGGGGGCAGTGTTTCCGGGGAGCTGTTTTTT. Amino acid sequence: CASGTGGSVSGELFF.

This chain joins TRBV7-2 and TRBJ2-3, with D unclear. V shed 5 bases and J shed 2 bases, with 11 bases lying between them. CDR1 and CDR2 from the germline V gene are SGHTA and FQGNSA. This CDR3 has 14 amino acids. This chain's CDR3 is CASSLNSYTDTQYF. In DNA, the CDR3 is TGTGCCAGCAGCCTGAACTCCTACACAGATACGCAGTATTTT.

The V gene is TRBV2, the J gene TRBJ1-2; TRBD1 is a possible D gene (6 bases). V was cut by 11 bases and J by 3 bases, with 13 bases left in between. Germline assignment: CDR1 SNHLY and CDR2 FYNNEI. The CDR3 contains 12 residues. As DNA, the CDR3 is TGTGCCGACAGGACGGAATACTATGGCTACACCTTC. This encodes CADRTEYYGYTF.

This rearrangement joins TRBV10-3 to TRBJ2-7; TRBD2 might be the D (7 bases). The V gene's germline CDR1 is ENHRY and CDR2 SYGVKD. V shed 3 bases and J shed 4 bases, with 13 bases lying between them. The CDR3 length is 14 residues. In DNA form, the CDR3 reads TGTGCCATCAGTGATAGGGGGGGCCAATACGAGCAGTACTTC. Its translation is CAISDRGGQYEQYF.

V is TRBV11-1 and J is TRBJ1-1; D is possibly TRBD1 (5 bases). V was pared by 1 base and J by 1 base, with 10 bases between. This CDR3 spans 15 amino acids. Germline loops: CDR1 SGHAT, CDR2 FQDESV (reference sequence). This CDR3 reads CASSLGPGSNTEAFF. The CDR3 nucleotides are TGTGCCAGCAGCTTAGGTCCAGGGTCGAACACTGAAGCTTTCTTT.

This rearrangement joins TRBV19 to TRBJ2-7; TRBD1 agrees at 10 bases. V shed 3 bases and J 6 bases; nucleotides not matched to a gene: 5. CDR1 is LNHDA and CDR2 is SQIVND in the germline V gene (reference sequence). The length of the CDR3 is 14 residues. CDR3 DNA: TGTGCCAGTAGTATCCGGGACAGGGGAGTCGAGCAGTACTTC. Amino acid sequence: CASSIRDRGVEQYF.

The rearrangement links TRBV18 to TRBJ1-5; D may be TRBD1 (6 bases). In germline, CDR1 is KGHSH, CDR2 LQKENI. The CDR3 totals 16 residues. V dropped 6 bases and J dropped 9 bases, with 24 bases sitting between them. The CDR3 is CASSQQGGPLQGPQHF. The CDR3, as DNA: TGTGCCAGCTCTCAACAGGGAGGTCCTCTCCAAGGGCCCCAGCATTTT.

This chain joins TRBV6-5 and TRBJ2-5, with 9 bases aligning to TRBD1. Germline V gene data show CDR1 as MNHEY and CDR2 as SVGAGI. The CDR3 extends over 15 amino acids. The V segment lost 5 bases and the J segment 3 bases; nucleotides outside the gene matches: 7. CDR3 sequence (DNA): TGTGCCAGCAGTCGACAGGGGGTTGAGAAAGAGACCCAGTACTTC. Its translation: CASSRQGVEKETQYF.

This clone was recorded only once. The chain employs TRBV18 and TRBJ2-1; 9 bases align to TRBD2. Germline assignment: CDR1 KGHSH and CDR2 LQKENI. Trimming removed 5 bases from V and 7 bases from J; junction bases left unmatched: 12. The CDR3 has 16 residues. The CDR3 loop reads CASSFPSGVLRNEQFF. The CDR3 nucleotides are TGTGCCAGCTCATTCCCTAGCGGGGTACTTAGGAATGAGCAGTTCTTC.

The CDR3 DNA reads as TGCGCCAGCAGCCTCGATCACCTGGGACATTACTCTGGAAACACCATATATTTT. Residues: CASSLDHLGHYSGNTIYF. The J gene is TRBJ1-3, the V gene TRBV4-3, with D perhaps matching TRBD1 (6 bases). Between the trimmed V and J ends, which lost 4 bases and 0 bases, there was a span of 19 bases. Germline values: CDR1 LGHNA, CDR2 YSLEER. The CDR3 has 18 amino acids.

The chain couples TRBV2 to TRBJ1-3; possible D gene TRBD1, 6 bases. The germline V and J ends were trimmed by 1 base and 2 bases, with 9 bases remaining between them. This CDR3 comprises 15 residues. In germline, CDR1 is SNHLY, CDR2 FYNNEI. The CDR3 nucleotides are TGTGCCAGCAGTGAAGAAGGGGGTCCTGGAAACACCATATATTTT. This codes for CASSEEGGPGNTIYF.

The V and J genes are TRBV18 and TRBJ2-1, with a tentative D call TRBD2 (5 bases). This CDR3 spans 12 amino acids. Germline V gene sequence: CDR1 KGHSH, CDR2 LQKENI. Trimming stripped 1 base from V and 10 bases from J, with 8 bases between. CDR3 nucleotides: TGTGCCAGCTCACCACTAGCGACCGAGCAGTTCTTC. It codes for CASSPLATEQFF.

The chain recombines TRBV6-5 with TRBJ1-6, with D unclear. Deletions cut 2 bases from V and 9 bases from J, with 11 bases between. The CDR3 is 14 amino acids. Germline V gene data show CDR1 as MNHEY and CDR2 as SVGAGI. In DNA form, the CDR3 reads TGTGCCAGCAGTTACGAGGAAAACAGTTCACCCCTCCACTTT. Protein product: CASSYEENSSPLHF.

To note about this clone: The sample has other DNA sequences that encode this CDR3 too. The CDR3 DNA reads TGTGCCAGCAGTACGCAAACAGGGGGCTGGGTTGAAAAACTGTTTTTT. Encoded protein: CASSTQTGGWVEKLFF. J is TRBJ1-4 and V is TRBV27, with 9 bases identical to TRBD1. V trimming: 5 bases; J trimming: 7 bases; junction bases outside the gene matches: 11. The CDR3 sequence is 16 residues long. Germline lookup yields CDR1 MNHEY and CDR2 SMNVEV (reference sequence).

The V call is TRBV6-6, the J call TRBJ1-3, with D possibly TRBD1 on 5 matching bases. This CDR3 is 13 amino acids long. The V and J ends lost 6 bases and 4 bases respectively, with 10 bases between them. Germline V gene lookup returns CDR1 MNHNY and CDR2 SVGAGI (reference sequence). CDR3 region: CASSLREGNTIYF. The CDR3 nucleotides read TGTGCCAGCAGCCTCAGGGAAGGAAACACCATATATTTT.

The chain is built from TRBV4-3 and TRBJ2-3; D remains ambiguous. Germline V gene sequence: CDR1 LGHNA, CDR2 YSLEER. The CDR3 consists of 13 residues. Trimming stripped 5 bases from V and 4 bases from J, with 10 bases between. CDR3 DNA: TGCGCCAGCAGCTTGACGATCTCAGATACGCAGTATTTT. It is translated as CASSLTISDTQYF.

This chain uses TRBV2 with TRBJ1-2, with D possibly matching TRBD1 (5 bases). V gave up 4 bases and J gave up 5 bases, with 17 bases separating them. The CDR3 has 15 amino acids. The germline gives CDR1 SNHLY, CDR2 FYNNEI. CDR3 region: CASSGYGTLGYGYTF. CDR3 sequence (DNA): TGTGCCAGCAGTGGGTACGGGACTTTAGGGTATGGCTACACCTTC.

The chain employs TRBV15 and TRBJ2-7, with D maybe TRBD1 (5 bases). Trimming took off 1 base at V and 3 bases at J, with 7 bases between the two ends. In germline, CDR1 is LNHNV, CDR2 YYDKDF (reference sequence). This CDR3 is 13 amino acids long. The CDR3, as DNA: TGTGCCACCAGCAGAGTGCAGGGCTACGAGCAGTACTTC. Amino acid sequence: CATSRVQGYEQYF.

DNA for the CDR3: TGTGCCAGTAGTATCCAAGGACGCGGCTACACCTTC. Protein product: CASSIQGRGYTF. This chain links TRBV19 with TRBJ1-2; D is uncertain. The germline V gene has CDR1 LNHDA and CDR2 SQIVND (reference sequence). CDR3 size: 12 residues. V lost 3 bases to trimming and J lost 8 bases, with 10 bases between them.

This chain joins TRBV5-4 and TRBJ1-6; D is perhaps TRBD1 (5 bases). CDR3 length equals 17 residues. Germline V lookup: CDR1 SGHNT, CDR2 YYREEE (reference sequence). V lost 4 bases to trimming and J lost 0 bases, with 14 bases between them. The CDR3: CASSPGSGSSYNSPLHF. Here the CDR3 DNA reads TGTGCCAGCAGCCCGGGATCAGGGAGCTCCTATAATTCACCCCTCCACTTT.

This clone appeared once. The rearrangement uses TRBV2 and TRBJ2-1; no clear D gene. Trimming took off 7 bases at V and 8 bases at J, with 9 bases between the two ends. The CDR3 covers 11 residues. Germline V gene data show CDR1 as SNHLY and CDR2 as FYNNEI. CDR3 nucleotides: TGTGCCAGCAAGCTAGACCATGAGCAGTTCTTC. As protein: CASKLDHEQFF.

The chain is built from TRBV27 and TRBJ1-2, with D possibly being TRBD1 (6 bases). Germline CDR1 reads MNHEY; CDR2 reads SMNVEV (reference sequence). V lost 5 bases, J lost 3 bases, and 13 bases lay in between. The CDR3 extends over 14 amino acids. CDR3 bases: TGTGCCAGCAGTCAAGACAGGTCTGACTATGGCTACACCTTC. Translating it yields CASSQDRSDYGYTF.

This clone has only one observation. The CDR3 DNA reads TGTGCCAGTAGTAGGCTCAGGGGGCATGACGAGCAGTACTTC. It is translated as CASSRLRGHDEQYF. This rearrangement joins TRBV19 to TRBJ2-7; 8 bases agree with TRBD1. J lost 5 bases, V lost 4 bases, and 7 bases had no gene match. The CDR3 covers 14 residues. CDR1 and CDR2 (germline): LNHDA, SQIVND (reference sequence).

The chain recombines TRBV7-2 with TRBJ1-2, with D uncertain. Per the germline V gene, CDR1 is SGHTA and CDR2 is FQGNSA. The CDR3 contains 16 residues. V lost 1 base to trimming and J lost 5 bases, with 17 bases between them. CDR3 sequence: CASSLVPAPTWYGYTF. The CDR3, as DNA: TGTGCCAGCAGCTTAGTTCCGGCGCCCACCTGGTATGGCTACACCTTC.

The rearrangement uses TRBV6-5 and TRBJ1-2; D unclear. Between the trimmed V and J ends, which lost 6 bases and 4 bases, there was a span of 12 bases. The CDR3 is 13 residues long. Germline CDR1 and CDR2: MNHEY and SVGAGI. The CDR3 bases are TGTGCCAGCAGCCCCGACACGATCTATGGCTACACCTTC. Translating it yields CASSPDTIYGYTF.

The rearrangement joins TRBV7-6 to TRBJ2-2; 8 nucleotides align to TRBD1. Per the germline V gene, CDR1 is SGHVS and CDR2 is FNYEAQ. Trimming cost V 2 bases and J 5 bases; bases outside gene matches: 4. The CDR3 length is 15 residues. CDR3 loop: CASSLTGQVTGELFF. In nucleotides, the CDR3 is TGTGCCAGCAGCTTAACGGGACAGGTGACCGGGGAGCTGTTTTTT.

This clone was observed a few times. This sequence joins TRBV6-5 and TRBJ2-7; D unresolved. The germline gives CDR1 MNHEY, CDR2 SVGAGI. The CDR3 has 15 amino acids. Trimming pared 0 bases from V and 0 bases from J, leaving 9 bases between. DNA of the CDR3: TGTGCCAGCAGTTACTCGAACACTCTCTCCTACGAGCAGTACTTC. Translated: CASSYSNTLSYEQYF.

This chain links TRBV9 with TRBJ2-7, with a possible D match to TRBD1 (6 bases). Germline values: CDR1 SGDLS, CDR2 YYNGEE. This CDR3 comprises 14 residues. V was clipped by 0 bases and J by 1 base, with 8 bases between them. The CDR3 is CASSVETGSYEQYF. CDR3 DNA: TGTGCCAGCAGCGTAGAAACAGGGTCCTACGAGCAGTACTTC.

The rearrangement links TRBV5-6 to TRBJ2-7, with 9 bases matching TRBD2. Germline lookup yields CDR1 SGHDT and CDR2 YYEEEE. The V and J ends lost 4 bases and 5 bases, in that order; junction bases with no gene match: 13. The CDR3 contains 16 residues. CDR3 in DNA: TGTGCCAGCAGCCCGACGCGGGCGGGAGGGACCAACGAGCAGTACTTC. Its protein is CASSPTRAGGTNEQYF.

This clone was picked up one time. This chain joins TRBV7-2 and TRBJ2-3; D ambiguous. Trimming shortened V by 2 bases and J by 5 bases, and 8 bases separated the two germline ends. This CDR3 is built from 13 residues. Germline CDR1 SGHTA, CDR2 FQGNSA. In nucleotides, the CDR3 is TGTGCCAGCAGCTTATCGGGCGGAGATACGCAGTATTTT. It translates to CASSLSGGDTQYF.